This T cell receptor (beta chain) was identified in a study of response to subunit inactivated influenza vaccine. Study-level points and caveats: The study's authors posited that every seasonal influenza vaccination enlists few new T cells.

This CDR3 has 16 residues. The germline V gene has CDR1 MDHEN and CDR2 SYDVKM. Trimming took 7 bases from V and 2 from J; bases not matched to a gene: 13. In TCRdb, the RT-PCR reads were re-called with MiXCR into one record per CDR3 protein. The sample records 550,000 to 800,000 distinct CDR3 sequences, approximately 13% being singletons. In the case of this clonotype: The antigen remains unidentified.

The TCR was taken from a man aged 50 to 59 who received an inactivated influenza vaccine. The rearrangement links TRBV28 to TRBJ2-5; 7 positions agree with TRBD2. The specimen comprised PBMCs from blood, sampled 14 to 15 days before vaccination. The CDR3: CASTQLARGPQETQYF. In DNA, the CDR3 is TGTGCCAGCACCCAACTAGCGCGAGGGCCGCAAGAGACCCAGTACTTC. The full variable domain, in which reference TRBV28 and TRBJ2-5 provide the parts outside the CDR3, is DVKVTQSSRYLVKRTGEKVFLECVQDMDHENMFWYRQDPGLGLRLIYFSYDVKMKEKGDIPEGYSVSREKKERFSLILESASTNQTSMYLCASTQLARGPQETQYFGPGTRLLVL.